This TCR beta chain was profiled in a study of long-term antiretroviral therapy in people with HIV. Whole-study findings and limits: ART-treated samples gained diversity yet remained below transplant donor controls. Pre-ART clonal expansions dominated every time point's repertoire.

The CDR3 has 16 residues. The V end lost 3 bases, the J end lost 0 bases, and 11 bases lay between the germline ends. Per the germline V gene, CDR1 is KGHSH and CDR2 is LQKENI. Every sample had 1-10 million cryopreserved PBMC in it before DNA extraction. On this clone itself: Its specificity is unknown.

Samples were assayed with immunoSEQ v3.0 at survey level. The table came from immunoSEQ multiplex PCR; TCRdb's copy has only in-frame clones and leaves some out. The sample has around 19,000 clones, nearly 80% seen once. The source material was unsorted PBMCs, sampled 0.3 years after starting antiretroviral therapy. The chain carries TRBV18 and TRBJ1-4; D possibly corresponds to TRBD1 (5 bases). This clonotype was obtained from a woman aged 45-65 years with HIV. DNA of the CDR3: TGTGCCAGCTCACCTTCATCGGGGGCAACTAATGAAAAACTGTTTTTT. Protein: CASSPSSGATNEKLFF.